Included here is one T cell receptor beta chain sequence, with context. Its antigen is still unknown. Assay used: immunoSEQ multiplex PCR; TCRdb lists only in-frame clones, some missing. Of around 130,000 clones detected, 93% appear once; the ten largest clones hold roughly 5.9%. The data are from a study of T cell responses to AZD1222 COVID-19 vaccine. Study-wide results and caveats: In all cases, repertoires were sampled only after the peak T cell response. CD4 TCRs associated with vaccination spanned spike, dominating at 160-218 and 743-854. Among those given AZD1222, only six were seropositive at baseline.

The CDR3 loop spans 16 amino acids. Looked up from germline, CDR1 is SGHRS and CDR2 is YFSETQ. Germline trimming cut 0 bases from V and 4 bases from J; bases unmatched to any gene: 4. The material was peripheral blood, obtained on day 0 of AZD1222 vaccination. The sequence was collected from an adult in good health. The chain employs TRBV5-1 and TRBJ2-5, with TRBD2 identical over 12 bases. DNA for the CDR3: TGCGCCAGCAGCTTGGTCCCGGGACTAGCGGGAGAGACCCAGTACTTC. Its translation is CASSLVPGLAGETQYF.